This T cell receptor (beta chain) was captured in a study of PD-1 blockade in classical Hodgkin lymphoma. TCRdb's copy holds only in-frame clones and misses some; the assay was immunoSEQ multiplex PCR. The data show about 85,000 clones, 90% seen once. This CDR3 comprises 16 residues. CDR1 and CDR2 from the germline V gene are SGDLS and YYNGEE. The ends lost 4 bases at V and 3 bases at J; junction bases unmatched: 9. On this clone itself: Its target is unknown.

Time point meaning: cycle 4 day 1 (C4D1), after around six weeks of nivolumab. The patients all showed relapse after autologous stem cell transplantation, while their brentuximab vedotin exposure varied. The study's findings and limits: A reduction in baseline TCR diversity was reportedly seen in newly diagnosed patients relative to healthy donors. Those achieving complete response showed baseline diversity like newly diagnosed patients. Researchers reported that CD4+ TCR diversity, though not CD8+, rose significantly by C4D1.

This sequence was found in a human donor with classical Hodgkin lymphoma. The material was peripheral blood mononuclear cells (PBMCs), obtained before the fourth cycle of nivolumab. V gene TRBV9 combines with J gene TRBJ2-3; 9 bases are shared with TRBD1. The CDR3: CASSSQTGGLTDTQYF. Written as DNA, the CDR3 is TGTGCCAGCAGCTCTCAGACAGGGGGATTGACAGATACGCAGTATTTT.